This record concerns one T cell receptor beta chain sequence. As yet, its antigen is unknown. These data belong to a study of shared clonotypes between healthy human individuals. Findings of the study overall: Generally, estimated richness proved larger in naive subsets than it did in memory subsets.

Terminally differentiated effector memory CD45RA+ cells were left out of the naive CD8 fraction, which was CD45RO-negative and positively selected for CCR7. The germline CDR1 and CDR2 sequences are SGDLS and YYNGEE. This CDR3 region has 14 residues. The ends were cut back, 0 bases at V and 2 bases at J, with 9 bases in the middle. Profiled with immunoSEQ multiplex PCR; TCRdb holds only in-frame clones, not every one. The data show about 680,000 clones, approximately 90% seen once. The chain combines TRBV9 with TRBJ2-7; either TRBD1 or TRBD2 may fit D (5 bases each). The sample taken for sequencing was naive CD8+ T cells sorted from blood. The source of this sequence is a man aged 25 to 45 in good health. CDR3 amino acids: CASSVDGGTYEQYF. In DNA form, the CDR3 reads TGTGCCAGCAGCGTAGATGGGGGAACCTACGAGCAGTACTTC.